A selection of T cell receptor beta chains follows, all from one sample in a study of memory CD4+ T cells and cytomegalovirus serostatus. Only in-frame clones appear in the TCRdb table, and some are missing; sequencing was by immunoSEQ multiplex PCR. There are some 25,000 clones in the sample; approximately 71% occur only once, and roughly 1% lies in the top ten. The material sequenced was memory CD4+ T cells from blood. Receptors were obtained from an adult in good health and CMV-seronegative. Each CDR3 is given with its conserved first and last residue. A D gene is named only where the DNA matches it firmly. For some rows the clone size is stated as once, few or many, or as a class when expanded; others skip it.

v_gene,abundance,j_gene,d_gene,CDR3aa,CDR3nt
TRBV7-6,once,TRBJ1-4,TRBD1,CASSLDIRGQGAPEWEKLFF,TGTGCCAGCAGCTTAGATATTCGGGGACAGGGGGCGCCGGAATGGGAAAAACTGTTTTTT
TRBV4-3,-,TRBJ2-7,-,CASSQDMRLDFTYEQYF,TGCGCCAGCAGCCAAGATATGAGGCTGGACTTCACCTACGAGCAGTACTTC
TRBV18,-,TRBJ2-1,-,CASSRSSYNEQFF,TGTGCCAGCTCACGATCCTCCTACAATGAGCAGTTCTTC
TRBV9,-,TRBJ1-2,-,CASSVRQEDGYTF,TGTGCCAGCAGCGTAAGACAGGAGGATGGCTACACCTTC
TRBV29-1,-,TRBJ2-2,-,CSVGSGLGTGELFF,TGCAGCGTTGGGTCTGGGTTGGGCACCGGGGAGCTGTTTTTT
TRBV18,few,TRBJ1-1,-,CASSPLGNTEAFF,TGTGCCAGCTCACCACTCGGCAACACTGAAGCTTTCTTT
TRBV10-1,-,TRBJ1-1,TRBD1,CASSPNRGSEAFF,TGCGCCAGCAGTCCGAACAGGGGCTCTGAAGCTTTCTTT
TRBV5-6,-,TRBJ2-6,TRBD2,CASSLGLAGFSGANVLTF,TGTGCCAGCAGCTTGGGGCTAGCGGGGTTCTCTGGGGCCAACGTCCTGACTTTC
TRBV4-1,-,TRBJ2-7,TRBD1,CASSGQGTSEQYF,TGCGCCAGCTCGGGACAGGGAACCTCCGAGCAGTACTTC
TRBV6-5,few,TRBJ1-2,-,CASSYLDSFYGYTF,TGTGCCAGCAGTTACCTGGACAGTTTCTATGGCTACACCTTC
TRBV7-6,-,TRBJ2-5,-,CASSGETQYF,TGTGCCAGCAGTGGAGAGACCCAGTACTTC
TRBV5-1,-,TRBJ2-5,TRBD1,CASTFRDREGTQYF,TGCGCCAGCACTTTCCGGGACAGGGAAGGGACCCAGTACTTC
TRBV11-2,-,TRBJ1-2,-,CASSLTGFGYGYTF,TGTGCCAGCAGCTTAACAGGGTTTGGCTATGGCTACACCTTC
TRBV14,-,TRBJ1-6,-,CASSQAGGPSPLHF,TGTGCCAGCAGCCAAGCCGGTGGGCCATCACCCCTCCACTTT
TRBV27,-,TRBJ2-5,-,CASSLFGGAGQETQYF,TGTGCCAGCAGTTTATTTGGTGGAGCAGGCCAAGAGACCCAGTACTTC
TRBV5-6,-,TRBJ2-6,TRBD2,CASSLKAGINSGANVLTF,TGTGCCAGCAGCTTGAAAGCGGGAATAAACTCTGGGGCCAACGTCCTGACTTTC
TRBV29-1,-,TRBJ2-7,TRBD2,CSVEIAGDEQYF,TGCAGCGTTGAGATAGCGGGAGACGAGCAGTACTTC
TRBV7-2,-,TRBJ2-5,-,CASSLLYGSGETQYF,TGTGCCAGCAGCTTACTTTACGGGAGTGGAGAGACCCAGTACTTC
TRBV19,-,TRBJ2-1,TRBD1,CASSMPTGAGSYNEQFF,TGTGCCAGTAGTATGCCTACAGGGGCTGGCTCCTACAATGAGCAGTTCTTC
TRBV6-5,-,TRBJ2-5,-,CASSYGRRETQYF,TGTGCCAGCAGTTATGGGCGGAGGGAGACCCAGTACTTC
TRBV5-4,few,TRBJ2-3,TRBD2,CASSQREGDTQYF,TGTGCCAGCAGCCAGCGGGAGGGAGATACGCAGTATTTT
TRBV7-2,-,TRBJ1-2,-,CASSLGGGSFGYTF,TGTGCCAGCAGCCTGGGGGGGGGTTCTTTTGGCTACACCTTC
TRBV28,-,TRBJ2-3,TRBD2,CASSLGWGLAAGGTQYF,TGTGCCAGCAGTTTAGGGTGGGGACTAGCGGCGGGGGGTACGCAGTATTTT
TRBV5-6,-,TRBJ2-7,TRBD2,CASSFGAGASGGPGQYF,TGTGCCAGCAGCTTTGGGGCGGGGGCTAGCGGGGGTCCGGGGCAGTACTTC